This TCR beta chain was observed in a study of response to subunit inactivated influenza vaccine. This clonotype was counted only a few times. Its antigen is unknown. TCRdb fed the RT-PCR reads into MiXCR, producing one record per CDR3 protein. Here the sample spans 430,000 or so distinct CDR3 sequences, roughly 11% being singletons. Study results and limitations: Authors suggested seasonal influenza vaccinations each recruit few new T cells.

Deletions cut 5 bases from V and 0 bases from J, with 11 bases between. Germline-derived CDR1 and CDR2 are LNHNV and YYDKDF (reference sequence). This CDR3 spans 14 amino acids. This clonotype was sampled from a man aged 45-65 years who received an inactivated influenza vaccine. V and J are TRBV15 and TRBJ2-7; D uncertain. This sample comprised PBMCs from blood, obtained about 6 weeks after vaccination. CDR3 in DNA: TGTGCCACCAGCGACCGGGCCCGCTCCTACGAGCAGTACTTC. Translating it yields CATSDRARSYEQYF.